Presented here are 17 T cell receptor beta chains from one specimen sequenced in a study of blood T cell repertoires in COVID-19. Libraries were prepared by immunoSEQ multiplex PCR; TCRdb keeps only in-frame clonotypes and omits some of them. The table shows 200,000 to 250,000 clones, with 82% occurring only once. The sample taken for sequencing was peripheral blood. Source of these receptors: a woman in her 40s with acute or convalescent COVID-19.

This clone was observed a single time. Mismatch with germline at one junction end may stem from a read error. This chain links TRBV3-1 (or the pseudogene TRBV3-2) with TRBJ1-4; a weak D match, TRBD1 (5 bases). The germline V gene has CDR1 LGHDT and CDR2 YNNKEL (reference sequence). This CDR3 is built from 16 residues. This chain's CDR3 is CACSQRPGLGHEKLFF. The CDR3, as DNA: TGTGCCTGCAGCCAACGTCCGGGACTGGGTCATGAAAAACTGTTTTTT.

The table lists this clone with a few counts. CDR3 nucleotides: TGTGCCAGCAGCGGGACAGGGACCGGGGAGCTGTTTTTT. Protein sequence: CASSGTGTGELFF. The chain employs TRBV25-1 and TRBJ2-2; TRBD1 matches at 9 bases. Germline-derived CDR1 and CDR2 are MGHDK and SYGVNS. Germline trimming cut 6 bases from V and 5 bases from J; bases unmatched to any gene: 1. There are 13 residues in the CDR3.

The chain links TRBV19 to TRBJ2-5; TRBD2 might be the D (6 bases). The germline V gene encodes CDR1 LNHDA and CDR2 SQIVND (reference sequence). The CDR3 totals 16 residues. The V gene lost 8 bases and the J gene lost 5 bases, with 24 bases spanning the gap. Written as DNA, the CDR3 is TGTGCCAGTCGAAGGATCGATGGGGGAGGTGGGGAGACCCAGTACTTC. It translates to CASRRIDGGGGETQYF.

The chain's CDR3 is CASSSQGSNHQPQHF. The CDR3 bases are TGTGCCAGCAGTTCACAGGGATCGAACCATCAGCCCCAGCATTTT. The chain links TRBV6-5 to TRBJ1-5; maybe TRBD1 (6 bases). Germline CDR1 MNHEY, CDR2 SVGAGI. CDR3 size: 15 residues. The germline V and J ends were trimmed by 4 bases and 5 bases, with 15 bases remaining between them.

The chain carries TRBV5-1 and TRBJ1-2; possible D gene TRBD1, 5 bases. The length of the CDR3 is 14 residues. The V end lost 0 bases, the J end lost 6 bases, and 12 bases lay between the germline ends. CDR1 SGHRS and CDR2 YFSETQ come from the germline V gene. In nucleotides, the CDR3 is TGCGCCAGCAGCTTGGGACAGCAAGGTGATGGCTACACCTTC. This sequence encodes CASSLGQQGDGYTF.

The V and J genes are TRBV4-3 and TRBJ2-1; TRBD2 might be the D (6 bases). CDR3 length: 17 residues. V gave up 0 bases and J gave up 0 bases, with 12 bases separating them. Germline-derived CDR1 and CDR2 are LGHNA and YSLEER. CDR3: CASSQERGGNSYNEQFF. Written as DNA, the CDR3 is TGCGCCAGCAGCCAAGAAAGAGGAGGGAACTCCTACAATGAGCAGTTCTTC.

This sequence joins TRBV6-4 and TRBJ2-3; the D gene is possibly TRBD2 (6 bases). V shed 6 bases and J shed 1 base, with 17 bases lying between them. The CDR3 runs to 16 residues. Germline V gene sequence: CDR1 MRHNA, CDR2 SNTAGT. CDR3 sequence reads: CASRRTGVAGTDTQYF. CDR3 nucleotide sequence: TGTGCCAGCAGGAGAACGGGGGTAGCCGGCACAGATACGCAGTATTTT.

The chain has TRBV11-2 and TRBJ2-5; 13 nucleotides match TRBD2. The CDR3 is made up of 17 amino acids. Germline values: CDR1 SGHAT, CDR2 FQNNGV. After removal of 1 base from V and 4 bases from J, the junction contained 6 bases not matched to a gene. The CDR3 here is CASSLGTSGRALETQYF. DNA for the CDR3: TGTGCCAGCAGCTTAGGAACTAGCGGGAGGGCCTTAGAGACCCAGTACTTC.

The chain uses TRBV4-1 and TRBJ1-2; D possibly corresponds to TRBD1 (5 bases). This CDR3 is built from 17 residues. Trimming stripped 3 bases from V and 4 bases from J, with 21 bases between. Germline CDR1 reads MGHRA; CDR2 reads YSYEKL. CDR3 residues: CASSQDYTAGTFYGYTF. CDR3 coding DNA: TGCGCCAGCAGCCAGGATTATACCGCCGGGACTTTCTATGGCTACACCTTC.

The rearrangement joins TRBV5-6 to TRBJ2-2; D gene uncertain. The germline gives CDR1 SGHDT, CDR2 YYEEEE. Trimming removed 1 base from V and 2 bases from J, with 9 bases in between. This CDR3 region has 15 residues. In DNA form, the CDR3 reads TGTGCCAGCAGCTTGCGGGTGGTAAACACCGGGGAGCTGTTTTTT. Protein product: CASSLRVVNTGELFF.

V usage is TRBV3-1 (or the pseudogene TRBV3-2) and J usage is TRBJ2-1; D is unresolved. The V end lost 7 bases, the J end lost 6 bases, and 19 bases lay between the germline ends. Germline CDR1 and CDR2: LGHDT and YNNKEL (reference sequence). This CDR3 has 15 residues. The CDR3 is CASTRAGATFNEQFF. In nucleotides, the CDR3 is TGTGCCAGCACCCGAGCTGGAGCCACCTTCAATGAGCAGTTCTTC.

The CDR3, as DNA: TGTGCCAGCGGAGGGGACAGGACACGATTCACCTTC. Amino acid sequence: CASGGDRTRFTF. The chain recombines TRBV6-5 with TRBJ1-2; TRBD1 matches at 8 bases. The CDR3 is 12 amino acids. CDR1 and CDR2 (germline): MNHEY, SVGAGI. V shed 8 bases and J 13 bases; nucleotides not matched to a gene: 12.

This clone was seen a handful of times. J is TRBJ1-4 and V is TRBV6-5; 12 bases map to TRBD1. V was clipped by 2 bases and J by 8 bases; unmatched bases: 6. This CDR3 has 16 residues. CDR1 and CDR2 from the germline V gene are MNHEY and SVGAGI. CDR3 sequence (DNA): TGTGCCAGCAGTTACGGTTCCGGGACAGGGGGCGAAAAACTGTTTTTT. Amino acid sequence: CASSYGSGTGGEKLFF.

On this clone itself: One end of the junction does not line up with germline, which may come from a read error. The chain carries TRBV5-4 and TRBJ2-7; a possible D gene is TRBD1 (6 bases). Germline V gene data show CDR1 as SGHNT and CDR2 as YYREEE (reference sequence). The CDR3 is 12 amino acids. The CDR3 spells CASSLDRGIFHF. DNA for the CDR3: TGTGCCAGCAGCTTGGATAGGGGGATTTTTCACTTC.

V is TRBV30 and J is TRBJ2-7; D might be TRBD2 (5 bases). The CDR3 length is 14 residues. Trimming stripped 3 bases from V and 2 bases from J, with 14 bases between. Germline lookup yields CDR1 GTSNPN and CDR2 SVGIG (reference sequence). The CDR3 DNA follows: TGTGCCTGGAGGGGCACGGGATCGACCTACGAGCAGTACTTC. Amino acids: CAWRGTGSTYEQYF.

The chain joins TRBV2 to TRBJ1-4; TRBD1 matches at 9 bases. V dropped 6 bases and J dropped 8; count of bases not matched to a gene: 7. The CDR3 is made up of 14 amino acids. CDR1 SNHLY and CDR2 FYNNEI come from the germline V gene. For the CDR3, the DNA is TGTGCCAGCAGCCGACAGGGGGAAAAAGAAAAACTGTTTTTT. Its translation: CASSRQGEKEKLFF.

The rearrangement uses TRBV10-3 and TRBJ1-4; the D gene is possibly TRBD1 (5 bases). The CDR3 runs 14 residues. Germline CDR1 and CDR2: ENHRY and SYGVKD. V gave up 6 bases and J gave up 0 bases, with 8 bases separating them. The CDR3 coding sequence is TGTGCCATCAGGCAGGGCCCAACTAATGAAAAACTGTTTTTT. Its protein product is CAIRQGPTNEKLFF.